The clone carrying this T cell receptor beta chain was detected many times. No antigen is known for it. These data come from a study of CD8+ T cells in alopecia areata. Once RNA had been extracted, it was reverse transcribed into cDNA to act as the sequencing template. Libraries were prepared by immunoSEQ multiplex PCR; TCRdb keeps only in-frame clonotypes and omits some of them. The table lists 200,000 to 250,000 clones, 50% to 60% of them singletons, with roughly 1.5% in the top ten. V was trimmed by 6 bases and J by 5 bases, leaving 14 bases between them. CDR1 is MGHDK and CDR2 is SYGVNS in the germline V gene. The CDR3 loop spans 13 amino acids. Treatment: oral pan-JAK inhibitor, 5-10 mg twice daily. Overall study results and limits: On tofacitinib, scalp clonality and expanded CD8+ clones among top 100 fell significantly. Alopecia totalis/universalis scalp especially showed more expanded CD8+ clones than normal scalp.

The chain combines TRBV25-1 with TRBJ2-7; tentatively, D is TRBD1 or TRBD2 (6 bases each). This specimen consisted of CD4+ T cells sorted from blood, obtained at week 4, from a patient treated with tofacitinib. This TCR was recovered from a human donor with alopecia areata. The CDR3 spells CASSARRGDEQYF. CDR3 DNA sequence: TGTGCCAGCAGCGCAAGAAGGGGGGACGAGCAGTACTTC.